These T cell receptor beta chains were read from a single sample in a study of T-cell reconstitution after alpha-beta-depleted transplantation in children. MiXCR, applied by TCRdb to the PCR reads, yields one record per CDR3 protein. The sample consists of 440,000 or so distinct CDR3 sequences, around two fifths of them appearing once. The sequencing used PBMCs, collected before TCRalphabeta/CD19-depleted stem cell transplant. The receptors come from a girl aged 2-10 years with aplastic anemia, due to receive a stem cell transplant. CDR3s include the opening cysteine and the closing phenylalanine or tryptophan. Each record gives: CDR3 length, V gene, clone size, D gene, J gene, CDR3 protein, CDR3 DNA. A D gene is named only where the DNA matches it firmly. Clone size is stated in some rows and not others, as once, few, many or a class when expanded.

12	TRBV29-1	many	-	TRBJ2-1	CSVGREYNEQFF	TGCAGCGTTGGTCGGGAGTACAATGAGCAGTTCTTC
15	TRBV5-1	-	TRBD1	TRBJ2-1	CASSLATGEASEQFF	TGCGCCAGCAGCTTGGCTACAGGGGAAGCAAGTGAGCAGTTCTTC
15	TRBV3-1	-	-	TRBJ2-7	CASSQDWYSVYEQYF	TGTGCCAGCAGCCAAGATTGGTACAGCGTCTACGAGCAGTACTTC
17	TRBV28	few	-	TRBJ1-3	CASSLPGQYPSGNTIYF	TGTGCCAGCAGTTTACCCGGACAGTATCCCTCTGGAAACACCATATATTTT
13	TRBV6-5	-	-	TRBJ1-2	CASSYGPPVGYTF	TGTGCCAGCAGTTACGGACCGCCGGTAGGCTACACCTTC
15	TRBV12-3/TRBV12-4	many	TRBD2	TRBJ2-1	CASRISGTSKGEQFF	TGTGCCAGCAGAATCTCCGGGACTAGCAAGGGCGAGCAGTTCTTC
14	TRBV12-3/TRBV12-4	many	TRBD1	TRBJ2-7	CASSKGGQVSEQYF	TGTGCCAGCAGTAAGGGGGGACAGGTGAGCGAGCAGTACTTC
13	TRBV6-4	many	TRBD2	TRBJ2-1	CASSDSGTSGWFF	TGTGCCAGCAGTGACTCGGGGACTAGCGGTTGGTTCTTC
15	TRBV5-1	-	TRBD1	TRBJ2-7	CASSWTGTGVFEQYF	TGCGCCAGCAGCTGGACCGGGACAGGGGTTTTTGAGCAGTACTTC
14	TRBV30	-	-	TRBJ2-1	CALEEDGGGNEQFF	TGTGCCTTAGAGGAGGACGGGGGCGGCAACGAGCAGTTCTTC
15	TRBV6-1	many	TRBD2	TRBJ2-7	CASRVLAGGPDEQYF	TGTGCCAGCAGGGTCCTAGCGGGAGGGCCGGACGAGCAGTACTTC
15	TRBV18	few	TRBD2	TRBJ2-7	CASSPPGLGSYEQYF	TGTGCCAGCTCACCACCGGGACTAGGATCCTACGAGCAGTACTTC
18	TRBV6-1	-	TRBD2	TRBJ2-3	CASSQTGLAGLLGDTQYF	TGTGCCAGCAGCCAAACTGGGCTAGCGGGGCTTCTTGGGGATACGCAGTATTTT
11	TRBV29-1	many	-	TRBJ2-7	CSVVLVVEQYF	TGCAGCGTTGTCCTTGTGGTAGAGCAGTACTTC
13	TRBV6-1	-	TRBD1	TRBJ2-5	CAAGQGAGETQYF	TGTGCCGCGGGACAGGGGGCCGGGGAGACCCAGTACTTC
13	TRBV12-3/TRBV12-4	many	TRBD1	TRBJ1-2	CASITGGALGYTF	TGTGCCAGCATCACAGGGGGAGCCCTTGGCTACACCTTC
15	TRBV20-1	few	-	TRBJ1-5	CSAIVGSGGNQPQHF	TGCAGTGCTATAGTCGGGTCGGGGGGAAATCAGCCCCAGCATTTT
14	TRBV6-1	-	TRBD1	TRBJ1-6	CASSRDSGSLSLHF	TGTGCCAGCAGCCGGGACAGCGGGTCGTTATCCCTCCACTTT
13	TRBV20-1	-	TRBD2	TRBJ2-1	CSAERGGYNEQFF	TGCAGTGCAGAGCGGGGGGGCTACAATGAGCAGTTCTTC
15	TRBV7-2	once	-	TRBJ2-7	CASSQGHPSSYEQYF	TGTGCCAGCAGCCAGGGACACCCCAGTTCCTACGAGCAGTACTTC
15	TRBV7-2	-	TRBD2	TRBJ2-3	CASSLQAGRTDTQYF	TGTGCCAGCAGCCTACAAGCGGGACGCACAGATACGCAGTATTTT
19	TRBV4-2	few	TRBD2	TRBJ2-7	CASSLLPLTSGVPTYEQYF	TGTGCCAGCAGTCTCCTTCCTTTGACTAGCGGGGTCCCCACCTACGAGCAGTACTTC
14	TRBV20-1	-	TRBD2	TRBJ2-5	CSAAMTSGPKTQYF	TGCAGTGCTGCCATGACTAGCGGGCCGAAGACCCAGTACTTC
12	TRBV21-1	-	-	TRBJ2-5	CASSPKEETQYF	TGTGCCAGCAGCCCCAAGGAGGAGACCCAGTACTTC
16	TRBV18	-	TRBD1	TRBJ1-1	CASSLGQGLVNTEAFF	TGTGCCAGCTCACTCGGACAGGGCCTAGTTAACACTGAAGCTTTCTTT
15	TRBV6-1	many	TRBD2	TRBJ2-3	CASKGLAEGTDTQYF	TGTGCCAGCAAGGGACTAGCGGAGGGCACAGATACGCAGTATTTT
13	TRBV18	-	-	TRBJ2-7	CATRKEGEYEQYF	TGTGCCACCCGGAAGGAAGGGGAGTACGAGCAGTACTTC
13	TRBV12-3/TRBV12-4	-	-	TRBJ1-1	CASSLLGDPEAFF	TGTGCCAGCAGTTTACTGGGGGATCCTGAAGCTTTCTTT
14	TRBV7-9	-	-	TRBJ2-2	CASSPARKTGELFF	TGTGCCAGCAGTCCCGCCCGAAAAACCGGGGAGCTGTTTTTT
15	TRBV5-1	-	-	TRBJ1-2	CASSLTGSANYGYTF	TGCGCCAGCAGCCTCACAGGGTCAGCTAACTATGGCTACACCTTC
14	TRBV7-3	-	TRBD2	TRBJ2-7	CASSLRAGEGEQYF	TGTGCCAGCAGCTTAAGGGCGGGAGAGGGTGAGCAGTACTTC
13	TRBV5-1	many	-	TRBJ2-2	CASSFLDTGELFF	TGCGCCAGCAGCTTCTTGGACACCGGGGAGCTGTTTTTT
12	TRBV7-9	-	-	TRBJ2-7	CASSFWAYEQYF	TGTGCCAGCAGCTTTTGGGCCTACGAGCAGTACTTC
15	TRBV10-3	-	-	TRBJ2-7	CAISESSRGYYEQYF	TGTGCCATCAGTGAGTCGAGTAGGGGGTACTACGAGCAGTACTTC
15	TRBV5-1	-	TRBD1	TRBJ2-7	CASSLAVGQGKEQYF	TGCGCCAGCAGCTTGGCCGTCGGACAGGGGAAGGAGCAGTACTTC
12	TRBV7-8	few	-	TRBJ2-4	CASSLGGDIQYF	TGTGCCAGCAGCTTAGGAGGGGACATTCAGTACTTC
19	TRBV12-3/TRBV12-4	-	-	TRBJ1-1	CASSNRIPGVSNPNTEAFF	TGTGCCAGCAGCAACCGCATCCCTGGGGTTTCGAACCCGAACACTGAAGCTTTCTTT
13	TRBV6-2/TRBV6-3	-	-	TRBJ1-5	CASSYGSYQPQHF	TGTGCCAGCAGTTACGGCAGCTATCAGCCCCAGCATTTT
15	TRBV11-2	-	-	TRBJ2-7	CASSLDVGSSYEQYF	TGTGCCAGCAGCTTAGATGTCGGGAGCTCCTACGAGCAGTACTTC
13	TRBV7-6	-	-	TRBJ2-5	CASSSRSQETQYF	TGTGCCAGCAGCTCACGGTCCCAAGAGACCCAGTACTTC
15	TRBV20-1	-	-	TRBJ1-5	CSARSGGRSNQPQHF	TGCAGTGCTAGATCTGGGGGCAGGAGCAATCAGCCCCAGCATTTT
13	TRBV28	-	-	TRBJ2-1	CASSRAPSNEQFF	TGTGCCAGCAGCAGGGCCCCCTCGAATGAGCAGTTCTTC
18	TRBV4-1	many	-	TRBJ2-1	CASSQAWSEASSYNEQFF	TGCGCCAGCAGCCAAGCTTGGTCGGAGGCCTCGTCCTACAATGAGCAGTTCTTC
14	TRBV5-5	-	TRBD1	TRBJ1-5	CASSWTGSGQPQHF	TGTGCCAGCAGTTGGACAGGGAGCGGTCAGCCCCAGCATTTT
16	TRBV2	many	-	TRBJ2-1	CASSGFNLVSYNEQFF	TGTGCCAGCAGTGGCTTCAACCTAGTCTCCTACAATGAGCAGTTCTTC
16	TRBV7-6	-	TRBD1	TRBJ2-2	CASSLVGGIDTGELFF	TGTGCCAGCAGCTTAGTAGGGGGCATTGATACCGGGGAGCTGTTTTTT
14	TRBV28	-	-	TRBJ2-3	CASSFPPSTDTQYF	TGTGCCAGCAGTTTCCCACCTAGCACAGATACGCAGTATTTT
13	TRBV5-1	-	-	TRBJ2-5	CASSFSSQETQYF	TGCGCCAGCAGCTTTAGCAGCCAAGAGACCCAGTACTTC
14	TRBV9	-	-	TRBJ1-1	CASSDGGMNTEAFF	TGTGCCAGCAGCGATGGGGGTATGAACACTGAAGCTTTCTTT
13	TRBV30	-	-	TRBJ2-3	CAWNGALTDTQYF	TGTGCCTGGAACGGGGCCCTCACAGATACGCAGTATTTT
12	TRBV12-5	-	-	TRBJ2-7	CASGLVIYEQYF	TGTGCTAGTGGTTTGGTAATCTACGAGCAGTACTTC
14	TRBV20-1	many	TRBD2	TRBJ2-1	CSAEGLAAYNEQFF	TGCAGTGCTGAGGGACTAGCGGCCTACAATGAGCAGTTCTTC
12	TRBV29-1	many	-	TRBJ1-1	CSVTPGPREAFF	TGCAGCGTTACGCCGGGACCGCGTGAAGCTTTCTTT
14	TRBV7-2	few	-	TRBJ1-6	CASSQTGYNSPLHF	TGTGCCAGCAGCCAGACCGGATACAATTCACCCCTCCACTTT
13	TRBV7-3	few	-	TRBJ2-1	CASSYYRTNEQFF	TGTGCCAGCAGCTACTACAGGACCAATGAGCAGTTCTTC
15	TRBV20-1	-	TRBD1	TRBJ2-7	CSARDMGTGINEQYF	TGCAGTGCTAGAGATATGGGGACAGGGATCAACGAGCAGTACTTC
14	TRBV20-1	-	-	TRBJ1-2	CSAPGGTLNYGYTF	TGCAGTGCCCCTGGCGGGACCCTTAACTATGGCTACACCTTC
18	TRBV11-1	-	-	TRBJ2-2	CASTSGDTRPTNTGELFF	TGTGCCAGCACCTCTGGGGATACAAGACCTACGAACACCGGGGAGCTGTTTTTT
13	TRBV27	few	-	TRBJ1-6	CASWASYNSPLHF	TGTGCCAGCTGGGCAAGTTATAATTCACCCCTCCACTTT